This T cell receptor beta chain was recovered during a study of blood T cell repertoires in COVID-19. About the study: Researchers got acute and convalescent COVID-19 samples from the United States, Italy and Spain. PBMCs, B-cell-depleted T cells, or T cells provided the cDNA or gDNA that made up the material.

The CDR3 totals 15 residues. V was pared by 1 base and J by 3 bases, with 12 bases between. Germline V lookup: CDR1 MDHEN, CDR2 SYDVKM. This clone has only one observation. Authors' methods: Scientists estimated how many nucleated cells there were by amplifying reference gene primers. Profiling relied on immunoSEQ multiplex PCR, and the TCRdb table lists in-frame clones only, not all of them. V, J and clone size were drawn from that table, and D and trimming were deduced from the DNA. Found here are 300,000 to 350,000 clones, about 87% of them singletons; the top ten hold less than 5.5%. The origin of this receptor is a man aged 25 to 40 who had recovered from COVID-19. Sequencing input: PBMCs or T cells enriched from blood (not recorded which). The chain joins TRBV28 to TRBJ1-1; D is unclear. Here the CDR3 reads CASSLFGRSDTEAFF. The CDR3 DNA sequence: TGTGCCAGCAGTTTATTTGGCAGGTCGGACACTGAAGCTTTCTTT.